This T cell receptor (beta chain) was documented in a study of cytomegalovirus exposure and HLA in healthy donors (dated 2017 in TCRdb). As for the study more broadly: According to a later analysis, the roughly 120 validation repertoires were produced on the same platform as the approximately 600 repertoires of the first cohort. Besides the first cohort of 550 to 750 subjects, a separate validation cohort made up of 90 to 150 different subjects was used. To predict cytomegalovirus infection status, the study brought together high-throughput TCR immunosequencing, statistical association of individual TCRs with disease status, and machine learning. The study aimed to test whether signatures of past pathogen exposure could be identified by cataloging public T cell receptors.

Trimming costs V 5 bases and J 2 bases, and their ends lie 10 bases apart. CDR1 is given as SGHAT and CDR2 as FQNNGV, both from the germline V gene. Its CDR3 holds 14 amino acids, cysteine through phenylalanine. Only the CDR3 DNA is retained, 42 bases long and in frame from the first base. Worth noting for this clone: Its binding antigen is unknown. Per-base quality was not reported, and no clone a single base away is much larger than it.

Libraries came from the immunoSEQ multiplex PCR assay. The study's processing was this. A statistical classification framework was built for diagnosing cytomegalovirus status from the catalog of TCR beta chain sequences. TCRdb provides this immuneACCESS table in a form limited to in-frame rearrangements. Some clones are lacking; in checked studies, under half of them reflect an unresolved V gene, and why the rest are absent is not known. V and J calls and clone size are as listed in that table; D and trimming were resolved from the DNA. The sample records tens of thousands of clones, roughly 89% of which are singletons. The leading ten clones occupy about 3.8% of the sample. The donors were included in the validation cohort of some 120 subjects, a group kept apart from the roughly 670-subject first cohort. Overall results and qualifications from the work: In the study, around 160 TCR beta chains were listed as associated with cytomegalovirus. A later analysis lacked HLA typing for the validation cohort, so it scored co-occurrence in that cohort across all 120 repertoires. In vitro tests confirmed that a few of the cytomegalovirus-associated TCR beta chains recognize cytomegalovirus antigens. The classifier was reported to diagnose cytomegalovirus status with high specificity and sensitivity in both the original cohort and the validation cohort. A later analysis found that TCRs clustered in the first cohort also tended to co-occur in the approximately 120 validation repertoires, with 94% of cluster scores above 0. Most TCR sequences were seen in very few donors, while some public TCRs were found in many individuals. The authors suggested that the approach could potentially be extended to other disease states and immunological phenotypes.

The source material was PBMCs. Rearrangement joined TRBV11-2 to TRBJ1-3; no D gene is confidently identified. The receptor comes from a woman under 30 in good health and CMV-seropositive. The CDR3 here reads CASSPTGTGNTIYF. DNA sequence: TGTGCCAGCAGCCCTACGGGAACTGGAAACACCATATATTTT.